The following is a TCR beta chain sequence with its context. Its matching antigen is unknown. PCR amplification relied on 60 Vbeta primers (plus 13 Jbeta primers). Libraries were prepared by immunoSEQ multiplex PCR; TCRdb keeps only in-frame clonotypes and omits some of them. The sample holds some 130,000 clones, roughly three quarters seen once. V was shortened by 5 bases and J by 8 bases, with 15 bases between the two germline ends. Germline-derived CDR1 and CDR2 are LNHDA and SQIVND (reference sequence). The CDR3 length is 13 residues. The record originates from a study of cytomegalovirus exposure and HLA in healthy donors. Study observations and caveats: It was reported in a later analysis that an Asian-associated ancestry cluster showed fewer N-insertions than the roughly 710-donor mean.

The chain links TRBV19 to TRBJ1-2; D call uncertain. The sample taken for sequencing was PBMCs. This sequence was found in a man aged 25 to 40 in good health and CMV-seronegative. Here the CDR3 reads CASSQPDRGGYTF. The CDR3 coding sequence is TGTGCCAGTAGTCAGCCAGACCGCGGCGGCTACACCTTC.